This TCR beta chain originates from a study of identical twins. Overall study findings and caveats: The conclusions drew on cross-sectional statistical analysis instead of tracking the same donors. Out-of-frame alpha sequences that twins shared showed excess low generation probability.

There are a few counts of this clonotype. Its antigen remains unknown. A universal primer site was added by template switching, and unique molecular identifiers were carried by the cDNA. TCRdb independently ran MiXCR on the 5' RACE reads; one entry per CDR3 protein. The sample lists 690,000 or so distinct CDR3 sequences, roughly 6% seen once, with under 2% in the top ten. Germline values: CDR1 SGDLS, CDR2 YYNGEE. This CDR3 spans 17 amino acids. J was trimmed by 7 bases and V by 1 base; bases with no gene match: 13. This TCR was sampled from a man aged 18 to 30 in good health. The V gene is TRBV9, the J gene TRBJ2-1; 8 nucleotides match TRBD2. The sequenced material came from naive T cells sorted from blood. The CDR3 here is CASSVHAVSGIQNEQFF. The DNA of the CDR3 is TGTGCCAGCAGCGTACATGCGGTTAGCGGGATTCAGAATGAGCAGTTCTTC.